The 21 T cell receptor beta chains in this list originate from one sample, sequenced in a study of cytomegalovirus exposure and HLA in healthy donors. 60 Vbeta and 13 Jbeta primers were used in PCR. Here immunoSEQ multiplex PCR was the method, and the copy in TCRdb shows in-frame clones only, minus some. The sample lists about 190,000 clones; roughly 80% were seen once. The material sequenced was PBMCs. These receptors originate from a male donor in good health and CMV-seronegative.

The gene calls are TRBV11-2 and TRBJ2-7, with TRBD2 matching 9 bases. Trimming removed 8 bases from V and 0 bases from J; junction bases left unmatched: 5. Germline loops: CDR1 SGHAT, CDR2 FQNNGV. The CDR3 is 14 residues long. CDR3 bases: TGTGCCAGCCGGGCGGGGGGGCCCTCCTACGAGCAGTACTTC. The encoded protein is CASRAGGPSYEQYF.

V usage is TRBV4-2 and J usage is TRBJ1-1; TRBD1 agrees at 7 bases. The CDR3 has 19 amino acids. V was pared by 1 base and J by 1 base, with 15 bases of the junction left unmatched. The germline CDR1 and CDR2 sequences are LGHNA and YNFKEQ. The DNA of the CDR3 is TGTGCCAGCAGCCAAGGATACAGGGGTCTCCCTGTGAGGAACACTGAAGCTTTCTTT. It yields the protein CASSQGYRGLPVRNTEAFF.

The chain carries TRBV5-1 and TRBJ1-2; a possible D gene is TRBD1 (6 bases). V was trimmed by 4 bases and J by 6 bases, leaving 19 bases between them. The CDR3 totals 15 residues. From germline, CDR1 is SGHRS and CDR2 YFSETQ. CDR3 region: CASSPEVTGLNGYTF. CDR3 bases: TGCGCCAGCAGCCCTGAGGTGACAGGCCTCAATGGCTACACCTTC.

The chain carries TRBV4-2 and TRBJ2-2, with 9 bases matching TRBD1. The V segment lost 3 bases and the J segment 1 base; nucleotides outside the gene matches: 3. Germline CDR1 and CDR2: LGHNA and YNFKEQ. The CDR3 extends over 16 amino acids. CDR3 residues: CASSQGQGVNTGELFF. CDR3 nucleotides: TGTGCCAGCAGCCAGGGACAGGGAGTGAACACCGGGGAGCTGTTTTTT.

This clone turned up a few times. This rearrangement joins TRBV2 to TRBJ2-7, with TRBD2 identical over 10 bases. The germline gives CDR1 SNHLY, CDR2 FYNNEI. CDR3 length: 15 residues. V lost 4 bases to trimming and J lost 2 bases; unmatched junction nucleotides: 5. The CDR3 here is CASSGGLAYAYEQYF. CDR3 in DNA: TGTGCCAGCAGTGGGGGACTAGCGTACGCCTACGAGCAGTACTTC.

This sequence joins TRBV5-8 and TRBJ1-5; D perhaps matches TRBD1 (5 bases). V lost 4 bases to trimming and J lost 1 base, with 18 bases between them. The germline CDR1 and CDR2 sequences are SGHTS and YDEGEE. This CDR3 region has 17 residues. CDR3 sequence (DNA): TGTGCCAGCAGCCCCCAAGGTGCGTCAGGGAGCAATCAGCCCCAGCATTTT. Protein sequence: CASSPQGASGSNQPQHF.

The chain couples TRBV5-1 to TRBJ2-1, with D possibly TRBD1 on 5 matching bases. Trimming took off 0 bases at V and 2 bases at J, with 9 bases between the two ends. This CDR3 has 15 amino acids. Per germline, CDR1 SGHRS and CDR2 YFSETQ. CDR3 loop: CASSLALGPYNEQFF. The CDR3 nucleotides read TGCGCCAGCAGCTTGGCACTGGGGCCCTACAATGAGCAGTTCTTC.

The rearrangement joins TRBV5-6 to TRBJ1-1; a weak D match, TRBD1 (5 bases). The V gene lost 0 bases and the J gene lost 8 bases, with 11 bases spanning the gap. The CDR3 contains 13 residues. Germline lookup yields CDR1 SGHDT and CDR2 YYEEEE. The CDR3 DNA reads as TGTGCCAGCAGCTTGGGGCAGGGATTGGAAGCTTTCTTT. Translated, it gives CASSLGQGLEAFF.

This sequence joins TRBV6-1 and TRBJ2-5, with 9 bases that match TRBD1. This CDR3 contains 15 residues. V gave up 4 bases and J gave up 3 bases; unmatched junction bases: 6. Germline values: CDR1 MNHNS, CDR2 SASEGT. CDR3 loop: CASSARDRVKETQYF. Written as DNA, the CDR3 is TGTGCCAGCAGTGCCCGGGACAGGGTCAAAGAGACCCAGTACTTC.

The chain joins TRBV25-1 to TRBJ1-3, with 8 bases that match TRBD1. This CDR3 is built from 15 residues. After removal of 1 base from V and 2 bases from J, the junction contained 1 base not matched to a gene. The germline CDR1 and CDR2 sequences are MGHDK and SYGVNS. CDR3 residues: CASSESTGAGNTIYF. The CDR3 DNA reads TGTGCCAGCAGTGAATCGACAGGGGCTGGAAACACCATATATTTT.

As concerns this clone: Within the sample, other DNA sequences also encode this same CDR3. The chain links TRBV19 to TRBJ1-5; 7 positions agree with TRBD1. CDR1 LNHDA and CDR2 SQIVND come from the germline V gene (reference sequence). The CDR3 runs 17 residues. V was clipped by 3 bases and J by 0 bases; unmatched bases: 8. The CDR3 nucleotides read TGTGCCAGTAGTATTGGGCAGGGGGTAGATAGCAATCAGCCCCAGCATTTT. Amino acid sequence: CASSIGQGVDSNQPQHF.

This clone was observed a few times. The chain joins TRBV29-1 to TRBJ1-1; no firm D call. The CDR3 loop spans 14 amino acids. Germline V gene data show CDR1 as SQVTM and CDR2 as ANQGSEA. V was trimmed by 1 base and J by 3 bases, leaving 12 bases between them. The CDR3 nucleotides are TGCAGCGTTGAAGTTCGAGACGGGGACACTGAAGCTTTCTTT. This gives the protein CSVEVRDGDTEAFF.

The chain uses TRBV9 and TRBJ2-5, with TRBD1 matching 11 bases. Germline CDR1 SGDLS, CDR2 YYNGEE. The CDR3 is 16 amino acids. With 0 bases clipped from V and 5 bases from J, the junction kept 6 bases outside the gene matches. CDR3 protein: CASSVGGTGGIETQYF. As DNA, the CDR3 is TGTGCCAGCAGCGTAGGGGGGACAGGGGGTATTGAGACCCAGTACTTC.

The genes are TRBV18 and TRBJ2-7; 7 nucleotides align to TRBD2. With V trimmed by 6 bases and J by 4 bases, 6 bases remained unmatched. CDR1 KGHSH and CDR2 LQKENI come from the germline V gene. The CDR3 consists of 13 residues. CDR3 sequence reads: CASSPSGTYEQYF. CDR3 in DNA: TGTGCCAGCTCTCCTAGCGGTACTTACGAGCAGTACTTC.

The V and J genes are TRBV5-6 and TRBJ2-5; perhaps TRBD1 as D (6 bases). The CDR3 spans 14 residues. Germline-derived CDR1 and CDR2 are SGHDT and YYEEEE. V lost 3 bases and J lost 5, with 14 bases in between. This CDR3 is CASSYRVSLETQYF. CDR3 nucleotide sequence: TGTGCCAGCAGCTACAGGGTATCCCTTGAGACCCAGTACTTC.

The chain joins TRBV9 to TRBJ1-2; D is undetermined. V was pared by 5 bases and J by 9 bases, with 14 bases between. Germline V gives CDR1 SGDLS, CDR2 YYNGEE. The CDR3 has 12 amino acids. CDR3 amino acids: CASRDYSGSYTF. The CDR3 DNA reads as TGTGCCAGCAGGGACTACAGCGGAAGCTACACCTTC.

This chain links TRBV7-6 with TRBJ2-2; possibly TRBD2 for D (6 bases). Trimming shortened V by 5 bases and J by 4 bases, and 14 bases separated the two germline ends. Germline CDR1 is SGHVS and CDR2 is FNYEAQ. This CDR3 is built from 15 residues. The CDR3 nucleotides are TGTGCCAGCAGCCCCGGGAGTTTTAGCACCGGGGAGCTGTTTTTT. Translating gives CASSPGSFSTGELFF.

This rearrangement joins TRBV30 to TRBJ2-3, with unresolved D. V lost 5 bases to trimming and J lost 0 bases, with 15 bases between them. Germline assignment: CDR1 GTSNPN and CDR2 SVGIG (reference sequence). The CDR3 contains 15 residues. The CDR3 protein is CAWAKLGRSTDTQYF. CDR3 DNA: TGTGCCTGGGCTAAGTTGGGCCGTAGCACAGATACGCAGTATTTT.

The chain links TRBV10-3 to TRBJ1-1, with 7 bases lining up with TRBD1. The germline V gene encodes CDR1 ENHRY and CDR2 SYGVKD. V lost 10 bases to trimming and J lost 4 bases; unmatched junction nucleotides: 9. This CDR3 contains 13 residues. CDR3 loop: CATRTGQGTEAFF. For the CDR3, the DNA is TGTGCCACCCGGACAGGCCAAGGCACTGAAGCTTTCTTT.

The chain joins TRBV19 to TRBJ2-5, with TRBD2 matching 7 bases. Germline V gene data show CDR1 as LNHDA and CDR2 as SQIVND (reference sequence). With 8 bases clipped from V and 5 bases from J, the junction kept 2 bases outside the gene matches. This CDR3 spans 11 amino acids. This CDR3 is CASGREETQYF. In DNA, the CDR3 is TGTGCCAGTGGGAGGGAGGAGACCCAGTACTTC.

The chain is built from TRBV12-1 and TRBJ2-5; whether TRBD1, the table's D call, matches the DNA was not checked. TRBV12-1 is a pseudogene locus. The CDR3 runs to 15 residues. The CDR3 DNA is TGTGCCAGCAGCTTTTGGGGGGACAGCCAAGAGACCCAGTACTTC. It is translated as CASSFWGDSQETQYF.